This is a list of T cell receptor beta chains from one sample in a study of cytomegalovirus exposure and HLA in healthy donors. Sequencing used immunoSEQ multiplex PCR; TCRdb keeps in-frame clones, though not all of them. The sample includes hundreds of thousands of clones, about 66% of them seen just once. The specimen sequenced was PBMCs. These receptors were collected from a female donor in good health and CMV-seronegative. Both conserved end residues are part of each CDR3. D genes are given only for firm matches. Size is stated for part of the rows, as once, few or many counts, or as a class when the clone is expanded.

D	J	V	size	length	DNA	CDR3
TRBD1	TRBJ1-2	TRBV15	NA	13	TGTGCCACCTCTTTGGACAGGGCCTATGGCTACACCTTC	CATSLDRAYGYTF
TRBD2	TRBJ2-7	TRBV27	few	18	TGTGCCAGCACCTCTCTGGGACTAGCGGGAGGGTCTCCCTACGAGCAGTACTTC	CASTSLGLAGGSPYEQYF
TRBD2	TRBJ2-7	TRBV6-6	few	15	TGTGCCACCAAGGAGGTTGGGACTAGCCCCTACGAGCAGTACTTC	CATKEVGTSPYEQYF
TRBD2	TRBJ2-7	TRBV7-2	NA	15	TGTGCCAGCAGCGGCGGCGGGACTAGCGCCTACGAGCAGTACTTC	CASSGGGTSAYEQYF
NA	TRBJ2-7	TRBV13	few	16	TGTGCCAGCAGCGTTCGGAGGGACAGATCTTCCTACGAGCAGTACTTC	CASSVRRDRSSYEQYF
TRBD1	TRBJ1-1	TRBV5-1	NA	15	TGCGCCAGCAGCTTGGGGACAGGAACGAACACTGAAGCTTTCTTT	CASSLGTGTNTEAFF
NA	TRBJ2-7	TRBV15	NA	16	TGTGCCACCAGCAGAGTCGGTGGGGCAGCGTTAAGCGAGCAGTACTTC	CATSRVGGAALSEQYF
TRBD1	TRBJ2-3	TRBV2	few	15	TGTGCCAGCAGTGTACAGGGGTTCGGCCCAGATACGCAGTATTTT	CASSVQGFGPDTQYF
TRBD1	TRBJ2-2	TRBV19	NA	13	TGTGCCACCGAGACAGGGAGAACCGGGGAGCTGTTTTTT	CATETGRTGELFF
NA	TRBJ2-1	TRBV10-1	once	13	TGCGCCAGCAGCCTAGCCTTAATGGATGAGCAGTTCTTC	CASSLALMDEQFF
NA	TRBJ2-5	TRBV25-1	NA	14	TGTGCCAGCAGTGAATTCGAACAGCAAGAGACCCAGTACTTC	CASSEFEQQETQYF
NA	TRBJ2-6	TRBV9	NA	15	TGTGCCAGCAAAGCAAGGGGGTCTGGGGCCAACGTCCTGACTTTC	CASKARGSGANVLTF
NA	TRBJ2-2	TRBV2	NA	14	TGTGCCAGCAGTCCCCCCAGGGACACCGGGGAGCTGTTTTTT	CASSPPRDTGELFF
TRBD1	TRBJ2-7	TRBV30	NA	12	TGTGCCGGGCGGACAGGGGGCGACGAGCAGTACTTC	CAGRTGGDEQYF
NA	TRBJ2-7	TRBV5-4	NA	14	TGTGCCCAAGCTTGGTTCCAGGGTAGCAACGAGCAGTACTTC	CAQAWFQGSNEQYF
TRBD1	TRBJ1-6	TRBV10-3	few	15	TGTGCCATCCGACAGGGCGGCCCCTATAATTCACCCCTCCACTTT	CAIRQGGPYNSPLHF
NA	TRBJ1-1	TRBV5-6	NA	13	TGTGCCAGCAGCTTAGGAGAATCCACTGAAGCTTTCTTT	CASSLGESTEAFF
NA	TRBJ2-5	TRBV7-6	NA	12	TGTGCCAGCAGCCCCCGGGAAGAGACCCAGTACTTC	CASSPREETQYF
NA	TRBJ2-3	TRBV6-4	NA	15	TGTGCCAGCAGTGCTACGGGGTCAGGTACAGATACGCAGTATTTT	CASSATGSGTDTQYF
NA	TRBJ2-7	TRBV15	NA	15	TGTGCCACCAGCAGAGATTCAGGGTGGTCCTACGAGCAGTACTTC	CATSRDSGWSYEQYF
TRBD2	TRBJ2-2	TRBV19	NA	20	TGTGCCAGTTTGAACCTCGGACTAGCGGGGACTCCTAAAAACACCGGGGAGCTGTTTTTT	CASLNLGLAGTPKNTGELFF
NA	TRBJ2-2	TRBV7-9	few	16	TGTTCCAGCAGCTTAGGCGCGTCCCAAGTCACCGGGGAGCTGTTTTTT	CSSSLGASQVTGELFF
NA	TRBJ2-7	TRBV5-4	NA	13	TGTGCCAGCAGCTTGGGAGGATTGTACGAGCAGTACTTC	CASSLGGLYEQYF
NA	TRBJ1-6	TRBV6-5	NA	15	TGTGCCCTCCCTCCTCCTATACCCAATAATTCACCCCTCCACTTT	CALPPPIPNNSPLHF
NA	TRBJ2-2	TRBV7-9	NA	17	TGTGCCAGCAGCTTAGCGCAGCAGCGGCTGAATTACGGGGAGCTGTTTTTT	CASSLAQQRLNYGELFF
TRBD2	TRBJ2-3	TRBV29-1	NA	12	TGCAGCGTTATAGCGGGAGCAGTTACGCAGTATTTT	CSVIAGAVTQYF
NA	TRBJ1-2	TRBV18	NA	13	TGTGCCAGCTCACCAGACAGCCCTGATGGCTACACCTTC	CASSPDSPDGYTF
NA	TRBJ2-7	TRBV7-6	NA	14	TGTGCCAGCAGCTTAAGTAGTAGATCCTACGAGCAGTACTTC	CASSLSSRSYEQYF
NA	TRBJ2-1	TRBV7-3	NA	15	TGTGCCAGCAGCTTCGACGGGGGCTCCTACAATGAGCAGTTCTTC	CASSFDGGSYNEQFF
NA	TRBJ2-3	TRBV5-1	NA	17	TGCGCCAGCCAACGGGAGGGGGCGATTCTCTCCACAGATACGCAGTATTTT	CASQREGAILSTDTQYF
TRBD2	TRBJ2-5	TRBV19	NA	16	TGTGCCAGTAGTATAGGCCTAGCGGGAGACGTAGAGACCCAGTACTTC	CASSIGLAGDVETQYF
NA	TRBJ1-3	TRBV11-2	NA	15	TGTGCCAGCAGCTTGCAGGGAGGAACTGGAAACACCATATATTTT	CASSLQGGTGNTIYF
NA	TRBJ2-7	TRBV28	NA	15	TGTGCCAGCAGTCCATACAGGGAAAGAACCTACGAGCAGTACTTC	CASSPYRERTYEQYF
NA	TRBJ1-3	TRBV18	NA	14	TGTGCCAGCTCCGATACAGGGCAAGGAAACACCATATATTTT	CASSDTGQGNTIYF
NA	TRBJ2-1	TRBV7-7	NA	14	TGTGCTAGCAGCGCGGAGCGGAACTACAATGAGCAGTTCTTC	CASSAERNYNEQFF
NA	TRBJ1-1	TRBV2	NA	13	TGTGCCAGCAGCGGGGGGGGACTCACTGAAGCTTTCTTT	CASSGGGLTEAFF
TRBD1	TRBJ2-5	TRBV6-5	NA	15	TGTGCCAGCAGTTACTCGGGACAGCCCCAAGAGACCCAGTACTTC	CASSYSGQPQETQYF
TRBD1	TRBJ2-7	TRBV7-8	NA	15	TGTGCCAGCAGCCCCGCCCGGGACAGTCTCTACGAGCAGTACTTC	CASSPARDSLYEQYF
TRBD1	TRBJ2-1	TRBV5-1	NA	13	TGCGCCAGCAGCAACAACAGGGGAAATGAGCAGTTCTTC	CASSNNRGNEQFF
TRBD2	TRBJ2-1	TRBV29-1	NA	14	TGCAGCGTTGTTGCGGGAGAGGTCTACAATGAGCAGTTCTTC	CSVVAGEVYNEQFF
NA	TRBJ2-3	TRBV13	NA	18	TGTGCCAGCAGCCCCCCTAGCGAAGAGGAGCCCAGCACAGATACGCAGTATTTT	CASSPPSEEEPSTDTQYF
TRBD1	TRBJ2-1	TRBV7-9	NA	18	TGTGCCAGCAGCCCCCTACTCTCACAGGGGGCGCGAGGCAATGAGCAGTTCTTC	CASSPLLSQGARGNEQFF
NA	TRBJ1-2	TRBV7-9	NA	11	TGTGCCAGCAGTCTCGACTATGGCTACACCTTC	CASSLDYGYTF
TRBD1	TRBJ1-2	TRBV6-5	few	15	TGTGCCAGCAGTGGTTGGACAGGAGCTAACTATGGCTACACCTTC	CASSGWTGANYGYTF
NA	TRBJ1-4	TRBV7-2	NA	13	TGTGCCACCCGAGGGAGGACTAATGAAAAACTGTTTTTT	CATRGRTNEKLFF